Listed below are T cell receptor beta chains from one sample, sequenced in a study of T cells after yellow fever vaccination. From the 5' RACE reads, TCRdb called clonotypes with MiXCR, one entry per CDR3 protein. Of a few hundred thousand distinct CDR3 sequences listed, 6.5% to 8.5% are singletons. The sequencing used PBMCs, collected around 45 days after the first yellow fever vaccination. The receptors here all came from a man aged 18 to 29 who received the YFV17D yellow fever vaccine. Both conserved end residues are part of each CDR3. D genes are given only for firm matches. The size entry is marked missing in some rows and otherwise reads once, few, many or a size class.

cdr3_aa	cdr3_nt	v_call	j_call	clone_size	d_call
CASSLIGFILDTQYF	TGTGCCAGCAGCTTAATTGGGTTTATTCTAGATACGCAGTATTTT	TRBV7-3	TRBJ2-3	.	.
CASSLGGFQPQHF	TGTGCCAGCAGTTTAGGGGGCTTTCAGCCCCAGCATTTT	TRBV28	TRBJ1-5	many	.
CASSQEIQRYTDTQYF	TGTGCCAGCAGCCAAGAAATACAGCGATACACAGATACGCAGTATTTT	TRBV14	TRBJ2-3	many	.
CASSPTSVNTEAFF	TGCGCCAGCAGCCCCACCTCAGTGAACACTGAAGCTTTCTTT	TRBV4-1	TRBJ1-1	.	.
CASSLIPQETQYF	TGTGCCAGCAGCTTAATACCACAAGAGACCCAGTACTTC	TRBV7-3	TRBJ2-5	many	.
CASSPEGTVNQPQHF	TGTGCCAGCAGCCCTGAGGGGACAGTTAATCAGCCCCAGCATTTT	TRBV7-2	TRBJ1-5	many	TRBD1
CASSQDTGANRGYTF	TGCGCCAGCAGCCAAGATACAGGGGCGAACCGCGGCTACACCTTC	TRBV4-3	TRBJ1-2	few	TRBD1
CASSLDPAPPDTQYF	TGCGCCAGCAGCTTGGATCCCGCCCCCCCAGATACGCAGTATTTT	TRBV5-1	TRBJ2-3	many	.
CASSIGRYNEQFF	TGTGCCAGCAGCATTGGGAGGTACAATGAGCAGTTCTTC	TRBV7-8	TRBJ2-1	many	.
CSAKPPGGNEQFF	TGCAGTGCTAAACCACCGGGGGGCAATGAGCAGTTCTTC	TRBV20-1	TRBJ2-1	.	TRBD2
CASSDFPYEQYF	TGTGCCAGCAGCGACTTCCCCTACGAGCAGTACTTC	TRBV7-2	TRBJ2-7	many	.
CASSYRSGTDTQYF	TGTGCCAGCAGCTACAGGAGCGGCACAGATACGCAGTATTTT	TRBV5-5	TRBJ2-3	few	.
CASSWAGGPGLGDTQYF	TGTGCCAGCAGTTGGGCGGGGGGCCCGGGACTCGGAGATACGCAGTATTTT	TRBV6-5	TRBJ2-3	.	TRBD2
CASTQYPGDSRETQYF	TGTGCCAGCACCCAATACCCAGGGGATTCAAGGGAGACCCAGTACTTC	TRBV28	TRBJ2-5	few	.
CASSPDRAETYNEQFF	TGCGCCAGCAGCCCAGACAGGGCGGAAACCTACAATGAGCAGTTCTTC	TRBV4-3	TRBJ2-1	few	TRBD1
CASSLDRNNSPLHF	TGTGCCAGCAGCCTCGACAGGAATAATTCACCCCTCCACTTT	TRBV5-7	TRBJ1-6	many	.
CASRMPGGGNTIYF	TGCGCCAGCAGAATGCCAGGGGGAGGAAACACCATATATTTT	TRBV5-1	TRBJ1-3	few	TRBD1
CASSPDEGETQYF	TGCGCCAGCAGCCCGGACGAGGGGGAGACCCAGTACTTC	TRBV5-1	TRBJ2-5	.	.
CASSPRGPSGDTQYF	TGTGCCAGCAGCCCGCGGGGACCCTCAGGGGATACGCAGTATTTT	TRBV7-2	TRBJ2-3	many	.
CASSLAGTSDETQYF	TGCGCCAGCAGCTTGGCCGGGACTAGCGATGAGACCCAGTACTTC	TRBV5-1	TRBJ2-5	.	TRBD2
CASSQDQGSNQPQHF	TGCGCCAGCAGCCAAGATCAGGGAAGCAATCAGCCCCAGCATTTT	TRBV4-1	TRBJ1-5	many	.
CAIRVSRQIYEQYF	TGTGCCATCAGGGTATCCCGACAGATATACGAGCAGTACTTC	TRBV10-3	TRBJ2-7	many	.
CASRHPVRDGYTF	TGTGCCAGCAGACACCCAGTCCGCGATGGCTACACCTTC	TRBV28	TRBJ1-2	.	.
CASMAHSGGTEAFF	TGTGCCAGCATGGCCCACTCCGGGGGCACTGAAGCTTTCTTT	TRBV28	TRBJ1-1	.	.
CASSQDLLREQYF	TGTGCCAGCAGCCAAGATCTCCTTCGCGAGCAGTACTTC	TRBV3-1	TRBJ2-7	.	.
CASSQDMNTEAFF	TGTGCCAGCAGCCAAGACATGAACACTGAAGCTTTCTTT	TRBV4-2	TRBJ1-1	many	.
CSAREGQQPYGYTF	TGCAGTGCTAGAGAAGGACAGCAACCCTATGGCTACACCTTC	TRBV20-1	TRBJ1-2	few	.
CASSRLSNTDTQYF	TGTGCCAGCAGCAGACTAAGCAACACAGATACGCAGTATTTT	TRBV6-2/TRBV6-3	TRBJ2-3	many	.
CASSWARDRVTGELFF	TGCGCCAGCAGCTGGGCCAGGGACAGGGTCACCGGGGAGCTGTTTTTT	TRBV5-1	TRBJ2-2	.	TRBD1
CASVDSNYGYTF	TGTGCCAGCGTCGACAGTAACTATGGCTACACCTTC	TRBV5-5	TRBJ1-2	.	.